The rows below give T cell receptor beta chains drawn from one sample of a study of blood T cell repertoires in COVID-19. Using immunoSEQ multiplex PCR, the repertoire was profiled, and TCRdb retains in-frame clones only, with some absent. Among approximately 34,000 clones, over 70% were seen once, and the ten largest hold over 9%. Input material: peripheral blood. These receptors were collected from a human donor in a cohort sampled during active COVID-19. The CDR3 runs from the conserved cysteine through the conserved F or W.

V gene: TRBV5-1; CDR3 length: 15; J gene: TRBJ2-2; CDR3 protein: CASSGPGLATGELFF
V gene: TRBV30; CDR3 length: 14; J gene: TRBJ2-7; CDR3 protein: CAWSVPASGYEQYF
V gene: TRBV9; CDR3 length: 14; J gene: TRBJ1-1; CDR3 protein: CASSVGWANTEAFF
V gene: TRBV7-2; CDR3 length: 14; J gene: TRBJ2-5; CDR3 protein: CASSSVAAQETQYF
V gene: TRBV2; CDR3 length: 13; J gene: TRBJ2-1; CDR3 protein: CASTGRKYNEQFF
V gene: TRBV28; CDR3 length: 13; J gene: TRBJ2-5; CDR3 protein: CASSFQGQETQYF
V gene: TRBV5-1; CDR3 length: 15; J gene: TRBJ2-5; CDR3 protein: CASSSGTGIAQTQYF
V gene: TRBV6-5; CDR3 length: 13; J gene: TRBJ1-5; CDR3 protein: CASSYGGNQPQHF
V gene: TRBV7-9; CDR3 length: 13; J gene: TRBJ1-2; CDR3 protein: CASSPGTAYGYTF
V gene: TRBV29-1; CDR3 length: 13; J gene: TRBJ1-2; CDR3 protein: CSVIQQGNYGYTF
V gene: TRBV15; CDR3 length: 14; J gene: TRBJ2-3; CDR3 protein: CATSRERPSGSQYF
V gene: TRBV4-3; CDR3 length: 19; J gene: TRBJ2-1; CDR3 protein: CASSQESRASGGAYNEQFF
V gene: TRBV7-3; CDR3 length: 17; J gene: TRBJ2-2; CDR3 protein: CASSLKGRTSSSGELFF
V gene: TRBV4-3; CDR3 length: 18; J gene: TRBJ2-1; CDR3 protein: CASSQGPGSSASYNEQFF